Shown below are 9 T cell receptor beta chains from a single sample sequenced in a study of CD8+ T cells in alopecia areata. As the sequencing template, cDNA was produced by extracting RNA and reverse transcribing it. This table comes from immunoSEQ multiplex PCR, and its TCRdb copy is limited to in-frame clones, with some not included. The data show over 100,000 clones, none appearing only once, with about 19% held by the ten largest. Sequenced: lesional skin. The origin of the receptors is a C3H/HeJ mouse with alopecia areata. Mice of this strain are of MHC haplotype H2-k.

This clone was observed many times. The protein here is the DNA translation, as the TCRdb protein differs from it at residue 13. Gene and germline names: mouse. The DNA ends 3 residues before the CDR3 does, and the rest of the CDR3 is filled in from the germline J gene. The V gene is TRBV13-3, the J gene TRBJ1-6, with D possibly matching TRBD1 (5 bases). TRBJ1-6 is recorded as an ORF, its role being uncertain. V shed 0 bases and J shed 7 bases, with 14 bases lying between them. Germline values: CDR1 NNHDY, CDR2 SYVADS. This CDR3 spans 16 amino acids. The DNA read from the CDR3 is TGTGCCAGCAGTGATGCAAGGGGAGAAGGGAATTCGCCC. Its translation: CASSDARGEGNSP. The CDR3 as a whole reads CASSDARGEGNSPLYF.

This clone was detected a few times. Gene names refer to mouse genes. The observed sequence ends 4 residues before the CDR3 terminus, with the missing tail filled in from the germline J gene. The chain combines TRBV13-3 with TRBJ2-3; 14 bases align to TRBD2. The length of the CDR3 is 16 residues. Germline V gives CDR1 NNHDY, CDR2 SYVADS. CDR3 DNA, as far as it was read: TGTGCCAGCAGTCACCGGGACTGGGGGGGCTTAGAA. Its translation: CASSHRDWGGLE. The whole CDR3 protein reads CASSHRDWGGLETLYF.

This clone was seen ten or more times. At residue 14, the TCRdb protein departs from the DNA translation, so the protein shown here was derived from the DNA itself. Mouse gene names and germline throughout. Coverage ceases 3 residues before the CDR3 finishes, and the germline J gene fills in the end. The chain links TRBV13-3 to TRBJ1-6; 11 nucleotides agree with TRBD1. TRBJ1-6 is given ORF status, its function remaining uncertain. Germline loops: CDR1 NNHDY, CDR2 SYVADS. CDR3 length equals 17 residues. V was clipped by 0 bases and J by 2 bases; unmatched bases: 1. This chain's CDR3 is CASSDGTGGPYNSPLYF. The DNA read from the CDR3 is TGTGCCAGCAGTGATGGGACAGGGGGCCCCTATAATTCGCCC.

The sample holds many counts of this clone. Germline and genes: mouse. The CDR3 end lies 4 residues beyond the end of the read and is filled in from the germline J gene. The chain joins TRBV13-3 to TRBJ2-2; 7 bases align to TRBD1. Germline lookup yields CDR1 NNHDY and CDR2 SYVADS. With V trimmed by 5 bases and J by 3 bases, 7 bases remained unmatched. There are 15 residues in the CDR3. The sequenced CDR3 bases are TGTGCCAGCAGCTTGACAGGGATGGACACCGGG. Its protein is CASSLTGMDTG. The full CDR3 sequence reads CASSLTGMDTGQLYF.

This clone was seen a handful of times. Gene names follow the mouse nomenclature. The CDR3 goes on 4 residues after the read ends, and that part is filled in from the germline J gene. This chain links TRBV19 with TRBJ2-1; 11 bases are shared with TRBD2. After removal of 1 base from V and 6 bases from J, the junction contained 3 bases not matched to a gene. This CDR3 has 15 amino acids. The germline V gene has CDR1 FNHDT and CDR2 SITEND (reference sequence). The CDR3 reads CASSIKLGGLAEQFF. CDR3 DNA (partial): TGTGCCAGCAGTATAAAACTGGGGGGGCTTGCT.

This clone has more than one count but fewer than ten. Gene names follow the mouse nomenclature. The observed sequence ends 4 residues before the CDR3 terminus, with the missing tail filled in from the germline J gene. This chain joins TRBV14 and TRBJ2-7; TRBD1 aligns across 7 bases. The CDR3 covers 15 residues. Per the germline V gene, CDR1 is SGHDT and CDR2 is FRDEAV. V shed 1 base, J shed 3 bases, and the junction held 7 bases outside the gene matches. CDR3 sequence reads: CASSFGARGSYEQYF. The CDR3 DNA, read in part, is TGTGCCAGCAGTTTCGGGGCCAGGGGGAGCTAT.

This clone showed up just a few times. The listed genes are named as in mouse. The read is 4 residues too short to cover the CDR3 end, so that end is filled in from the germline J gene. The chain links TRBV12-1 to TRBJ1-2; 8 nucleotides line up with TRBD1. The trim removed 4 bases at V and 2 bases at J, leaving 5 bases unmatched. This CDR3 is built from 14 residues. Germline V lookup: CDR1 SGHSN, CDR2 HYEKVE. The CDR3 is CASSPAGGNSDYTF. CDR3 DNA, as far as it was read: TGTGCCAGCTCCCCCGCAGGGGGCAACTCC. Based on the CDR3 plus reference TRBV12-1 and TRBJ1-2, the full variable domain is DSGVVQSPRHIIKEKGGRSVLTCIPISGHSNVVWYQQTLGKELKFLIQHYEKVERDKGFLPSRFSVQQFDDYHSEMNMSALELEDSAMYFCASSPAGGNSDYTFGSGTRLLVI.

This clone was observed many times. All gene names here are mouse names. The read ends 4 residues shy of where the CDR3 ends; the end is completed using the germline J gene. In the same sample, other DNA sequences code for this CDR3. The chain combines TRBV13-3 with TRBJ2-1, with 12 nucleotides matching TRBD2. V gave up 1 base and J gave up 3 bases; unmatched junction bases: 5. Germline CDR1 and CDR2: NNHDY and SYVADS. The CDR3 totals 17 residues. The chain's CDR3 is CASSDPGLGGPYAEQFF. CDR3 DNA, as far as it was read: TGTGCCAGCAGTGATCCGGGACTGGGGGGCCCCTATGCT.

In regard to this clone: Germline and genes: mouse. The observed sequence ends 4 residues before the CDR3 terminus, with the missing tail filled in from the germline J gene. V usage is TRBV13-3 and J usage is TRBJ2-7, with D hard to call. Germline assignment: CDR1 NNHDY and CDR2 SYVADS. The CDR3 totals 12 residues. Trimming stripped 3 bases from V and 3 bases from J, with 7 bases between. Incomplete CDR3 DNA: TGTGCCAGCAGTGCAGAAAGCTAT. Amino acid sequence: CASSAESY. The CDR3 as a whole reads CASSAESYEQYF.